This TCR beta chain was found in a study of neurological immune-mediated disorders. This clonotype showed up many times. TCRdb redid the calling of the 5' RACE reads with MiXCR, one entry per CDR3 protein. The sample includes 87,000 or so distinct CDR3 sequences, around 3.4% of them seen just once. CDR1 and CDR2 (germline): MNHEY, SMNVEV (reference sequence). The ends lost 3 bases at V and 5 bases at J; junction bases unmatched: 16. The CDR3 extends over 17 amino acids. V gene TRBV27 combines with J gene TRBJ2-7; TRBD2 aligns across 7 bases. The source is a woman between 18 and 30 years old with multiple sclerosis. The sample comprised PBMCs. The CDR3 sequence: CASSFLPLGGSSDEQYF. The CDR3 coding sequence is TGTGCCAGCAGTTTCCTCCCCTTGGGGGGGAGTAGCGACGAGCAGTACTTC.